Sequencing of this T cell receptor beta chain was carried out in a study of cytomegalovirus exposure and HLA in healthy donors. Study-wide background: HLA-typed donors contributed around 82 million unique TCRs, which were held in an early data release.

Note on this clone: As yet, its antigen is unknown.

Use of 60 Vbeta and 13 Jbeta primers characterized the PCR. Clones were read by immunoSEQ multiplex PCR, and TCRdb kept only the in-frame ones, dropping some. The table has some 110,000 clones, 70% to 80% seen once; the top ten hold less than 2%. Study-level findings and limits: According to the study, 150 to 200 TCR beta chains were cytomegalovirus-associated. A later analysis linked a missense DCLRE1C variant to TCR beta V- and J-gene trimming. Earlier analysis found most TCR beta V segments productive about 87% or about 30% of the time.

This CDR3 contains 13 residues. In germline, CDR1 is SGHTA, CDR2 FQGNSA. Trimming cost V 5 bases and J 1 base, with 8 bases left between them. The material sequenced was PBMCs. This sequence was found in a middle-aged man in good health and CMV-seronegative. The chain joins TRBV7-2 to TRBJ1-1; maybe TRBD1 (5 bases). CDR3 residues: CASSPGQNTEAFF. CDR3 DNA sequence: TGTGCCAGCAGCCCAGGACAGAACACTGAAGCTTTCTTT.